A selection of T cell receptor beta chains follows, all from one sample in a study of tumor-infiltrating lymphocytes in primary liver carcinoma. One entry per CDR3 protein results from TCRdb running MiXCR on the multiplex PCR reads. The sample contains 150,000 to 200,000 distinct CDR3 sequences, 65% of which appear only once. The sample consisted of peripheral blood. These receptors were taken from a woman aged 55-69 years with primary liver carcinoma and hepatitis B virus infection. The CDR3 runs from the conserved cysteine through the conserved F or W. The D gene is left open where the match is weak. Not all rows give a size; the values are once, few, many and, for expanded clones, a class.

d_call clone_size j_call v_call cdr3_nt cdr3_aa
NA many TRBJ2-1 TRBV6-6 TGTGCCAGCTCAAAAACTAGGGGGACCTACAATGAGCAGTTCTTC CASSKTRGTYNEQFF
NA NA TRBJ2-4 TRBV11-2 TGTGCCAGCAGCTTAGGGGCGGGGTTTGAGGCCAAAAACATTCAGTACTTC CASSLGAGFEAKNIQYF
NA NA TRBJ2-2 TRBV10-3 TGTGCCACCAGTGGCTCTGGAGGCATCGTGGCCGGGGAGCTGTTTTTT CATSGSGGIVAGELFF
NA NA TRBJ2-5 TRBV28 TGTGCCAACAGTTTGTCCGTGCAAGAGACCCAGTACTTC CANSLSVQETQYF
TRBD2 many TRBJ2-3 TRBV4-1 TGCGCCAGCAGCAATCCAAAGCGCGGACTAGCGGGAGAGGGTACGCAGTATTTT CASSNPKRGLAGEGTQYF
TRBD1 NA TRBJ1-1 TRBV19 TGTGCCAGTAGTAGAGGGACAGGGGTCCGCACTGAAGCTTTCTTT CASSRGTGVRTEAFF
TRBD2 NA TRBJ2-1 TRBV11-2 TGTGCCAGCAGTTTACCGGGACTAGCGGGAGACCCCGATGAGCAGTTCTTC CASSLPGLAGDPDEQFF
NA NA TRBJ2-5 TRBV12-3/TRBV12-4 TGTGTCAGCAGTTTAGCGGCGGGGGAGACCCAGTACTTC CVSSLAAGETQYF
NA NA TRBJ1-1 TRBV2 TGTGCCAGCAGTGATGACGGGAACACTGAAGCTTTCTTT CASSDDGNTEAFF
TRBD2 NA TRBJ2-3 TRBV11-2 TGTGCCAGCAGCTTAGGTGTTCGGGCGGGAGGTCTGCCAGATGCCCAGTATTTT CASSLGVRAGGLPDAQYF
NA many TRBJ1-2 TRBV12-3/TRBV12-4 TGTGCCAGCACCCGGCGGGAGAAAGGCTACACCTTC CASTRREKGYTF
NA NA TRBJ1-2 TRBV11-1 TGTGCCAGCAGCCAGGAACGTCGGGGTTACACCTTC CASSQERRGYTF
TRBD1 NA TRBJ2-7 TRBV11-2 TGTGTGAGCAGCCGAACAGGGGGAGGCTACGAGCAGTACTTC CVSSRTGGGYEQYF
TRBD1 NA TRBJ2-5 TRBV5-8 TGTGCCAGCAGCTTCAGGTCAGGATACCCCAGGGGGGAGACCCAGTACTTC CASSFRSGYPRGETQYF
TRBD2 once TRBJ2-1 TRBV6-4 TGTGCCAGCAGTGACTCGCGGGAGGTCACTGAGCAGTTCTTC CASSDSREVTEQFF
NA few TRBJ2-7 TRBV28 TGCCGACCCCCGAGGCAGTACTTC CRPPRQYF
NA NA TRBJ2-3 TRBV27 TGTGCCAGCAGCGGAATTGGAGATACGCAGTATTTT CASSGIGDTQYF
TRBD2 many TRBJ2-5 TRBV29-1 TGCAGCGTTGTTAGGGTGACTAGCGGGAGTACGGAGACCCAGTACTTC CSVVRVTSGSTETQYF
TRBD2 once TRBJ2-1 TRBV29-1 TGCAGCGTCGCGGCCAGGGTAACTAGCGGGATACTCAATGAGCAGTTCTTC CSVAARVTSGILNEQFF
NA NA TRBJ1-5 TRBV28 TGTGCCAGCACCCCAAGACTGGGGTTCAATCAGCCCCAGCATTTT CASTPRLGFNQPQHF
TRBD2 NA TRBJ2-2 TRBV29-1 TGCAGCGTCGGTGGGACTAGCGCTACCGGGGGGCTGTTTTTT CSVGGTSATGGLFF
NA few TRBJ2-7 TRBV7-9 TGTGCCTCGACGGGAGGACAGTACGAGCAGTACTTC CASTGGQYEQYF
TRBD2 NA TRBJ2-3 TRBV11-3 TGTGCCAACAGGACCGGGACTAGCGGTTCAGATGACACAGATACGCCGTATTTT CANRTGTSGSDDTDTPYF
NA many TRBJ2-3 TRBV6-5 TGTGCCAGCAGTTACTCCGCCACCACGTACTCAGATACGCAGTATTTT CASSYSATTYSDTQYF